This T cell receptor (beta chain) was sequenced for a study of blood T cells in healthy people across ages. Study-wide background: About one barcoded beta molecule was captured per two T cells (by template switching). The study's findings and limits: TCR beta diversity, measured per million T cells, fell in a roughly linear way with age.

A second PCR of roughly 7 to 11 cycles used a sample-barcoded 5' primer and a J-beta primer mix. Sequencing of every sample gave 3 million or more CDR3-containing paired-end reads. Each CDR3 protein gets one entry after TCRdb re-called the 5' RACE reads with MiXCR. The repertoire holds 1,100,000 or so distinct CDR3 sequences, with 40% to 50% as singletons. The CDR3 is 17 amino acids. Germline CDR1 reads DFQATT; CDR2 reads SNEGSKA (reference sequence). Aged about 6 to 100, donors were systemically healthy Caucasians from Russia. With regard to this clonotype: What it binds is unknown.

The sequence came from a woman aged 55-69 years in good health. Sample: blood. The gene calls are TRBV20-1 and TRBJ2-5, with TRBD2 matching 16 bases. TRBJ2-7 matches the DNA end more closely, so the J call is doubtful. CDR3 DNA sequence: TGCAGTGCCCAGGGACTAGCGGGAGGGATGACATCCTACGAGCAGTACTTC. This translates into CSAQGLAGGMTSYEQYF.